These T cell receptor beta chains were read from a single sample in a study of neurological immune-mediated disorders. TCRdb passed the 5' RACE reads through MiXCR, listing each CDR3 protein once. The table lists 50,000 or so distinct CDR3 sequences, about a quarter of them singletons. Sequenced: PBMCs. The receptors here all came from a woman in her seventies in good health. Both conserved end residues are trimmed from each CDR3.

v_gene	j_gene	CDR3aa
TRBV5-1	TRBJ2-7	ASSLVAARGYEQY
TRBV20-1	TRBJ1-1	SALRTGEGRTEAF
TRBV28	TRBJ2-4	ASRAQGDIQY
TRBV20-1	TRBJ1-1	SATRQEGNEAF
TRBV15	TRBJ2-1	ATSSGGYGGNEQF
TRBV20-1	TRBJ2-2	SARGGPGAANTGELF
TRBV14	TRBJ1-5	ASSQEVVNLLPDQPQH
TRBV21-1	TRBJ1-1	ASSKNTEAF
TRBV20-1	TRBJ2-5	SARDTLYAGGGETQY
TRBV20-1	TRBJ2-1	SANRPGNEQF
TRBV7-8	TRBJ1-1	ASSLAGNTEAF
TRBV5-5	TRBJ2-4	ASSPRGEELLAKNIQY
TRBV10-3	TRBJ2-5	AISSGTGDEETQY
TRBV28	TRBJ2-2	ASSFAGTTNTGELF
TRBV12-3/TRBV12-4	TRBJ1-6	ASTMGDSPLH
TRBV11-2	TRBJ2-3	ASSFTKNTDTQY
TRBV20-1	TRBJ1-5	SARAGGRSNQPQH
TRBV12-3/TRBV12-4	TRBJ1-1	ASSPQGKGTEAF
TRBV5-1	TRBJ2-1	ASTASGSTGNEQF
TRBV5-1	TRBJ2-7	ASTTPGGEQY
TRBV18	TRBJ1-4	ASSPPRGEQATNEKLF
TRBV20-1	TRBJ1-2	SARVGQLYGYT
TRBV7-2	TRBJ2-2	ASSLNGDQRTGELF
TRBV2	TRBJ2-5	ASTPEGYGTQY
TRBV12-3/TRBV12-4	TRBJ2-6	ASSFTFRFSGANVLT
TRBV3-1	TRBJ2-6	ASSQDVLVGSGANVLT
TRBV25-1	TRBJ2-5	ASSEFTGTGQETQY
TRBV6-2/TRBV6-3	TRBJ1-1	ASSYLGGTEAF
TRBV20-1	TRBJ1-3	SATARGSGNTIY
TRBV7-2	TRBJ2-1	ASSPAGASGINEQF
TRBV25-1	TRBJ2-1	ASSEPPAGGGEQF
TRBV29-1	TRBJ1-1	SVLDRGGNTEAF
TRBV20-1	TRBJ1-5	SAFGARICNQPQH
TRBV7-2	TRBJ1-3	ASSLVFGGGGNTIY
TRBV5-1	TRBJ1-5	ASSEGPGQPQH
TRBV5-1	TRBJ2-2	ASSLEGLAATGELF
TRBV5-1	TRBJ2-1	ASSELAGGPDEQF
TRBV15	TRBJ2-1	ATSRREGLAAHNEQF
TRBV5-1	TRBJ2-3	ASSWRGGTDTQY
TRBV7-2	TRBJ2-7	ASSLLGARGEQY
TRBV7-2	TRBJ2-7	ASSLGMAGAYEQY
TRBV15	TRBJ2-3	ATSRDRGLGTDTQY
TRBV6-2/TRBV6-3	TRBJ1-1	ASSWLPGTGDTEAF
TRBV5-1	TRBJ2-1	ASSGRQAGNEQF
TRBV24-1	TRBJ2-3	ATSDFSGTGGSYTQY
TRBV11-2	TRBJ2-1	ASSLDRISYNEQF